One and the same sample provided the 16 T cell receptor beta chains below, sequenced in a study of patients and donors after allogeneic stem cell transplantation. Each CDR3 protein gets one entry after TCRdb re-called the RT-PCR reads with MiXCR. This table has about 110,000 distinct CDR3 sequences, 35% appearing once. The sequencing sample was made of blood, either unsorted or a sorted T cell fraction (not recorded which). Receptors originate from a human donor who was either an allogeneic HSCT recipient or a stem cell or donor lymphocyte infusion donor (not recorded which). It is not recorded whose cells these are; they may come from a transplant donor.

For the CDR3, the DNA is TGTGCCAGCCTCTTCCGGGCTCAGCCCCAGCATTTT. Protein sequence: CASLFRAQPQHF. The rearrangement joins TRBV5-6 to TRBJ1-5; D uncertain. The ends were cut back, 7 bases at V and 6 bases at J, with 11 bases in the middle. The germline V gene encodes CDR1 SGHDT and CDR2 YYEEEE. The CDR3 contains 12 residues.

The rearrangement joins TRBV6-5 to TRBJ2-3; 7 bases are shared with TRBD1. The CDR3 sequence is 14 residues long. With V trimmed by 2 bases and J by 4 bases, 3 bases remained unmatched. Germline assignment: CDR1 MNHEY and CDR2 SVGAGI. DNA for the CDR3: TGTGCCAGCAGTTACGGGGACAGTGCAGATACGCAGTATTTT. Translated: CASSYGDSADTQYF.

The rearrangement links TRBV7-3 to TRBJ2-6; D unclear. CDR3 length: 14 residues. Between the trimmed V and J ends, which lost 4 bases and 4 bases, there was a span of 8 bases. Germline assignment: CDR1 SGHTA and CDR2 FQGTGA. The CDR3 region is CASSSWKGANVLTF. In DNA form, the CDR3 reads TGTGCCAGCAGCTCGTGGAAGGGGGCCAACGTCCTGACTTTC.

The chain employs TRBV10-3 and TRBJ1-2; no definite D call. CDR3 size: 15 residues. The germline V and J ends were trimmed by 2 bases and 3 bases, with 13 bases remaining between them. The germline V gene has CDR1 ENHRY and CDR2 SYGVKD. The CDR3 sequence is CAISESRKGDYGYTF. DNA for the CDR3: TGTGCCATCAGTGAGAGTAGGAAGGGTGACTATGGCTACACCTTC.

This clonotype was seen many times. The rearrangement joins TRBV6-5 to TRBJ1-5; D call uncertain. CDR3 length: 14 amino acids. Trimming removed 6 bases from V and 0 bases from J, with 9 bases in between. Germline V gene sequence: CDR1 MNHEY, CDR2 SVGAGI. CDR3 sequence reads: CASSQHYSNQPQHF. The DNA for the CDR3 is TGTGCCAGCAGCCAACACTATAGCAATCAGCCCCAGCATTTT.

In nucleotides, the CDR3 is TGCAGTGCTAGATTTGACAGGGGCCACAATGAGCAGTTCTTC. Protein: CSARFDRGHNEQFF. This chain joins TRBV20-1 and TRBJ2-1, with 8 bases matching TRBD1. V shed 2 bases and J 5 bases; nucleotides not matched to a gene: 5. This CDR3 has 14 residues. Looked up from germline, CDR1 is DFQATT and CDR2 is SNEGSKA (reference sequence).

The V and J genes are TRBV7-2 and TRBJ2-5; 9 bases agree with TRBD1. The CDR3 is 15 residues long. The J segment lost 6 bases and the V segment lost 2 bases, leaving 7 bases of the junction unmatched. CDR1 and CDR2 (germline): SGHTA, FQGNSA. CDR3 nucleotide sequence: TGTGCCAGCAGCTTAAGGGACAGGGAGGTCCAGACCCAGTACTTC. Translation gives CASSLRDREVQTQYF.

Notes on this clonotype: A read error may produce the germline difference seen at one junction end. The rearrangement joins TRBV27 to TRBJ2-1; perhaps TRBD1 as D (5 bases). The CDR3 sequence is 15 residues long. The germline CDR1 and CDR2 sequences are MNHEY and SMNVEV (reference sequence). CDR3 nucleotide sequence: TGTGCCAGCCTCCCCGACAGTTCCTCCTACAGTGAGCAGTTCTTC. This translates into CASLPDSSSYSEQFF.

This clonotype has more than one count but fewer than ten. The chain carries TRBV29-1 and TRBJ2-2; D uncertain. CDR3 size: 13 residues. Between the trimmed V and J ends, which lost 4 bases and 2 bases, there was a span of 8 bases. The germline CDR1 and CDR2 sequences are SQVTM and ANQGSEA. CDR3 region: CSVGVANTGELFF. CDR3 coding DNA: TGCAGCGTTGGAGTGGCAAACACCGGGGAGCTGTTTTTT.

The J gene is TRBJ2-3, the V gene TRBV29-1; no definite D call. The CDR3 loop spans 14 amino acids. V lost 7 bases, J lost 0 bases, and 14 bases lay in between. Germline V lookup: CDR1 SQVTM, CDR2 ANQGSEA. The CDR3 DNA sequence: TGCAGCGCCGACGGTCTACTTAGCACAGATACGCAGTATTTT. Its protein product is CSADGLLSTDTQYF.

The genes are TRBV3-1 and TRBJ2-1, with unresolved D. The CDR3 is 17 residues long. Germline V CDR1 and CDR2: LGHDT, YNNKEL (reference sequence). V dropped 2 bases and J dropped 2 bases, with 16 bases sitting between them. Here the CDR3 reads CASSQSSWYSPYNEQFF. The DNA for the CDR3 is TGTGCCAGCAGCCAAAGTAGTTGGTATTCCCCCTACAATGAGCAGTTCTTC.

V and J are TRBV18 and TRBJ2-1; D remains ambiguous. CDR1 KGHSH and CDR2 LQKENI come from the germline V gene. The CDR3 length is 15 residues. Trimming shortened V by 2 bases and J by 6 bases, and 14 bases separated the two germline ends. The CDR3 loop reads CASSPGDSPPNEQFF. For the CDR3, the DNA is TGTGCCAGCTCACCAGGGGATTCCCCTCCCAATGAGCAGTTCTTC.

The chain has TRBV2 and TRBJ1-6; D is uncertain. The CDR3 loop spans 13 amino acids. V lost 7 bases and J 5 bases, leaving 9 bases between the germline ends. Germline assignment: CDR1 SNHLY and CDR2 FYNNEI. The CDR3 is CASIVNNNSPLHF. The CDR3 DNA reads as TGTGCCAGCATAGTTAATAATAATTCACCCCTCCACTTT.

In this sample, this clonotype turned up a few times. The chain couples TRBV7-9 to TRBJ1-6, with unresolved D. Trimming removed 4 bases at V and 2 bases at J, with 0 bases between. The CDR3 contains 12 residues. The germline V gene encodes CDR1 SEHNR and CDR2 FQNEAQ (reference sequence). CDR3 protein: CASSSYNSPLHF. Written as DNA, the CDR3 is TGTGCCAGCAGCTCCTATAATTCACCCCTCCACTTT. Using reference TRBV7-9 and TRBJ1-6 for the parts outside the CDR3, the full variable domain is DTGVSQNPRHKITKRGQNVTFRCDPISEHNRLYWYRQTLGQGPEFLTYFQNEAQLEKSRLLSDRFSAERPKGSFSTLEIQRTEQGDSAMYLCASSSYNSPLHFGNGTRLTVT.

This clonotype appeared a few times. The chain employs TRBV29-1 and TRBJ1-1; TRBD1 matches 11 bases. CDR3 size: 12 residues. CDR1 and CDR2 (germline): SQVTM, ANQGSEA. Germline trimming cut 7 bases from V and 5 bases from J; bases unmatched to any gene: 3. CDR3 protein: CSGGDRGTEAFF. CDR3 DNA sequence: TGCAGCGGGGGGGACAGGGGGACTGAAGCTTTCTTT.

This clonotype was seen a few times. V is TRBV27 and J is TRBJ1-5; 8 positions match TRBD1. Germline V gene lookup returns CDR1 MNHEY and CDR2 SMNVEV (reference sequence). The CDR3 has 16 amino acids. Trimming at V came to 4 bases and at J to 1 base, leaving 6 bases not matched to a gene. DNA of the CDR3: TGTGCCAGCAGTTCGATCGGACAGGGAAGCAATCAGCCCCAGCATTTT. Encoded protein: CASSSIGQGSNQPQHF.